This T cell receptor (beta chain) was found in a study of T cells in Graves' hyperthyroidism and ophthalmopathy. Study-wide results and limits: Most thyroid clonotypes that were expanded above 0.001 also turned up in blood. A 13 V-J signature model discriminated ophthalmopathy versus stable hyperthyroidism.

Newly diagnosed patients aged 18 to 65 had hyperthyroidism of under 2 months' duration. Per the germline V gene, CDR1 is LNHDA and CDR2 is SQIVND (reference sequence). This CDR3 region has 12 residues. The V end lost 5 bases, the J end lost 8 bases, and 12 bases lay between the germline ends. Worth noting for this clonotype: Its antigen is currently unknown.

The TCR beta CDR3 regions underwent amplification using RNA transcripts as the source. First-round RT-PCR with HTBI primers amplified the TCR CDR3 region. TCRdb ran MiXCR on the multiplex PCR reads and lists one entry per CDR3 protein. The data show roughly 350,000 distinct CDR3 sequences, about 15% seen once. This rearrangement joins TRBV19 to TRBJ1-2, with D possibly matching TRBD1 (5 bases). The clonotype comes from a woman younger than 45 with Graves' hyperthyroidism. What was sequenced was blood. The CDR3 region is CASSLGTEGYTF. In DNA, the CDR3 is TGTGCCAGTAGTCTCGGGACGGAAGGCTACACCTTC. Looking up the rest from reference TRBV19 and TRBJ1-2 gives the full variable domain: DGGITQSPKYLFRKEGQNVTLSCEQNLNHDAMYWYRQDPGQGLRLIYYSQIVNDFQKGDIAEGYSVSREKKESFPLTVTSAQKNPTAFYLCASSLGTEGYTFGSGTRLTVV.